Shown below are 7 T cell receptor beta chains from a single sample sequenced in a study of T-cell memory formation after mild COVID-19. One entry per CDR3 protein results from TCRdb running MiXCR on the 5' RACE reads. The table shows about 560,000 distinct CDR3 sequences, with about 20% occurring only once. Sequenced material: PBMCs or a T cell subset sorted from them (not recorded which). These receptors all stem from an adult woman who had mild COVID-19 (a few samples of this study predate the infection). Cell type and time point are not known.

The V gene is TRBV14, the J gene TRBJ1-2, with TRBD1 matching 9 bases. With 1 base clipped from V and 3 bases from J, the junction kept 9 bases outside the gene matches. Germline V gene data show CDR1 as SGHDN and CDR2 as FVKESK. This CDR3 is 17 amino acids long. DNA for the CDR3: TGTGCCAGCAGCCAAGTACGGGGACAGGGAAGGGACTATGGCTACACCTTC. This translates into CASSQVRGQGRDYGYTF.

The sample holds a few counts of this clonotype. V and J are TRBV10-3 and TRBJ2-7; weak D call: TRBD2 (5 bases). Germline CDR1 and CDR2: ENHRY and SYGVKD. The CDR3 is 13 residues long. Trimming took 5 bases from V and 1 from J, leaving 9 bases between them. The CDR3 nucleotides are TGTGCCATCAGTAACGGGGTTTCCTACGAGCAGTACTTC. It translates to CAISNGVSYEQYF.

This clonotype has a handful of counts. The V gene is TRBV12-3 or TRBV12-4, the J gene TRBJ2-5, with 7 bases matching TRBD1. After removal of 5 bases from V and 2 bases from J, the junction contained 8 bases not matched to a gene. The CDR3 consists of 15 residues. The CDR3 loop is CASSLADRAQETQYF. CDR3 sequence (DNA): TGTGCCAGCAGTCTCGCTGACAGGGCTCAAGAGACCCAGTACTTC.

This clonotype has just a few counts. The genes are TRBV29-1 and TRBJ2-1, with 13 nucleotides matching TRBD2. Per the germline V gene, CDR1 is SQVTM and CDR2 is ANQGSEA. With 7 bases clipped from V and 0 bases from J, the junction kept 6 bases outside the gene matches. CDR3 size: 16 residues. CDR3 residues: CSARGLAGFSYNEQFF. The CDR3 DNA sequence: TGCAGCGCCCGGGGACTAGCGGGATTCTCCTACAATGAGCAGTTCTTC.

The chain recombines TRBV20-1 with TRBJ2-7, with 12 nucleotides matching TRBD2. V lost 3 bases and J lost 6; bases outside the gene matches: 9. CDR3 length: 15 residues. CDR1 DFQATT and CDR2 SNEGSKA come from the germline V gene (reference sequence). Here the CDR3 reads CSASSLAGGHSEQYF. Here the CDR3 DNA reads TGCAGTGCTAGTAGCCTAGCGGGGGGGCATAGCGAGCAGTACTTC.

J is TRBJ2-7 and V is TRBV4-1; 8 bases are shared with TRBD2. Germline CDR1 is MGHRA and CDR2 is YSYEKL. This CDR3 has 15 residues. V gave up 1 base and J gave up 2 bases; unmatched junction bases: 4. As DNA, the CDR3 is TGCGCCAGCAGCCAAGGCGGGGGGCGGACCTACGAGCAGTACTTC. Its protein product is CASSQGGGRTYEQYF.

The chain employs TRBV12-3 or TRBV12-4 and TRBJ2-7; 14 bases are a match to TRBD2. The CDR3 extends over 19 amino acids. After removal of 2 bases from V and 4 bases from J, the junction contained 13 bases not matched to a gene. The CDR3 DNA reads as TGTGCCAGCAGTTTAATCGGGACTAGCGGGAGTAGTGGAGGTTACGAGCAGTACTTC. Its protein product is CASSLIGTSGSSGGYEQYF.